This TCR beta chain was recorded in a study of blood T cells in healthy people across ages. This clonotype has a handful of counts. Its antigen remains unidentified. Germline-derived CDR1 and CDR2 are SGHTA and FQGNSA. V lost 5 bases to trimming and J lost 8 bases, with 16 bases between them. The CDR3 is 15 residues long. A second roughly 6 to 11 cycle PCR used barcoded and J-beta primers. The yield of each sample was at least 2.5 million CDR3-containing paired-end reads. A single record per CDR3 protein comes from TCRdb applying MiXCR to the 5' RACE reads. In the table there are some 700,000 distinct CDR3 sequences, approximately 22% of which are singletons. Study-wide points: Compared with aged donors, long-lived donors showed fewer expanded clones, suggesting selection. TCR beta diversity correlated strongly with naive T cell percentage.

The sequenced material came from blood. The TCR sequence derives from a man aged 70 or older in good health. V and J are TRBV7-2 and TRBJ1-6; possibly TRBD1 for D (5 bases). CDR3 bases: TGTGCCAGCAGCCCCCGGGAGGGGAAGCATTCACCCCTCCACTTT. This gives the protein CASSPREGKHSPLHF.